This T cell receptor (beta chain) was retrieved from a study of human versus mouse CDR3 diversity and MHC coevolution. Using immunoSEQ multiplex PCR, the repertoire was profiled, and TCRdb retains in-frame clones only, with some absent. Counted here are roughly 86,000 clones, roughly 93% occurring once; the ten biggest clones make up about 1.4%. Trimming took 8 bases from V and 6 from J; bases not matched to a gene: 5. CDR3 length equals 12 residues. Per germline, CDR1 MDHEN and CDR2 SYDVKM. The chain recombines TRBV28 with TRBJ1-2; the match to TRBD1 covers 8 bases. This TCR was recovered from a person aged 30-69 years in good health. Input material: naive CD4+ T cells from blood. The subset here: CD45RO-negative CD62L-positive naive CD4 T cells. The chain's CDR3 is CASFGQGHGYTF. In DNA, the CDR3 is TGTGCCAGCTTCGGACAGGGACATGGCTACACCTTC.